Listed below are T cell receptor beta chains from one sample, sequenced in a study of blood T cell repertoires in COVID-19. TCRdb's table, derived via immunoSEQ multiplex PCR, lists solely in-frame clones and lacks some. In the table there are roughly 54,000 clones, under 90% of which are singletons. The sequencing input was peripheral blood. The receptors come from a man between 50 and 59 years old with acute or convalescent COVID-19. Each CDR3 is given with its conserved first and last residue. A D gene is named only where the DNA matches it firmly. Where a row states a size, it is once, few, many or the class of an expanded clone; other rows omit it.

D	size	V	J	DNA	CDR3
TRBD1	NA	TRBV6-5	TRBJ1-2	TGTGCCAGCAAGGAGGGACAGGGGGAAACCTATGGCTACACCTTC	CASKEGQGETYGYTF
TRBD1	NA	TRBV3-1/TRBV3-2	TRBJ1-2	TGTGCCAGCAGCCCACGAATTCAGACAGGGGACGGCTACACCTTC	CASSPRIQTGDGYTF
NA	once	TRBV10-2	TRBJ1-5	TGCGCCAGCAGGGGGCCGAATCAGCCCCAGCATTTT	CASRGPNQPQHF
NA	NA	TRBV6-2/TRBV6-3	TRBJ2-1	TGTGCCAGCAGTTACGGAGGCGGGGTATACAATGAGCAGTTCTTC	CASSYGGGVYNEQFF
NA	NA	TRBV12-3/TRBV12-4	TRBJ1-2	TGTGCCAGCAGCCGACGGGTCGAAACAATCACCTTC	CASSRRVETITF
TRBD1	NA	TRBV27	TRBJ1-2	TGTGCCAGCAGCAAAAAGGCCAGGGGGTATGGCTACACCTTC	CASSKKARGYGYTF
TRBD2	once	TRBV7-7	TRBJ2-1	TGTGCTAGCAGCCCTGGGGTAGCGGGGGCTAGGAATGAGCAGTTCTTC	CASSPGVAGARNEQFF
NA	few	TRBV6-5	TRBJ1-3	TGTGCCAGCAGTTACTCTCAGGGGGGAAACACCATATATTTT	CASSYSQGGNTIYF
NA	once	TRBV5-1	TRBJ1-3	TGCGCCAGCAGCTTTACAGTCGATCTCGGAAACACCATATATTTT	CASSFTVDLGNTIYF
TRBD1	NA	TRBV4-1	TRBJ2-7	TGCGCCAGCAGCCAAGAAGGTGGGGGACAGCATTACGAGCAGTACTTC	CASSQEGGGQHYEQYF
TRBD1	NA	TRBV14	TRBJ2-5	TGTGCCAGCAGCCAAGATGAGTGCGGGACAGGGGGCTCGCGAAAGCTCGAAGAGACCCAGTACTTC	CASSQDECGTGGSRKLEETQYF
NA	NA	TRBV25-1	TRBJ1-2	TGTGCCAGCAGTGATCTGGACGGGATTGGCTACACCTTC	CASSDLDGIGYTF
NA	few	TRBV27	TRBJ1-1	TGTGCCAGCAGTTTTTCGGCAGGGACTGAAGCTTTCTTT	CASSFSAGTEAFF
NA	NA	TRBV29-1	TRBJ2-7	TGCAGCGTCACTGGGGGGAACACCTACGAGCAGTACTTC	CSVTGGNTYEQYF
NA	NA	TRBV11-2	TRBJ1-1	TGTGCCAGCACCCTGGCCCTTTCGGGCACTGAAGCTTTCTTT	CASTLALSGTEAFF
NA	NA	TRBV7-9	TRBJ2-4	TGTGCCAGCAGCTTAAGGAGGGGCCCCAAAAACATTCAGTACTTC	CASSLRRGPKNIQYF
TRBD2	NA	TRBV5-6	TRBJ2-7	TGTGCCAGCAGCTTTTTAGTCGGGAGGGCCTCCTACGAGCAGTACTTC	CASSFLVGRASYEQYF
TRBD2	NA	TRBV18	TRBJ2-4	TGTGCCAGCTCACCGGTGACTAGCGGGGGGGTCAAAAACATTCAGTACTTC	CASSPVTSGGVKNIQYF
NA	NA	TRBV27	TRBJ1-1	TGTGCCAGCACCTCCAGGGCAGGGCCCGCTGAAGCTTTCTTT	CASTSRAGPAEAFF
NA	NA	TRBV10-3	TRBJ2-1	TGTGCCATCAGTGGACTGGCGGGGATGGATGAGCAGTTCTTC	CAISGLAGMDEQFF
TRBD1	once	TRBV6-6	TRBJ1-1	TGTGCCAGCAGCCCGGGACAGGGGGCTTTCTTT	CASSPGQGAFF
NA	NA	TRBV5-1	TRBJ2-2	TGCGCCAGCAGCCCCGACACGCCCGCGAACACCGGGGAGCTGTTTTTT	CASSPDTPANTGELFF
TRBD1	NA	TRBV13	TRBJ1-4	TGTGCCAGCAGCAGACGGGACAGGGGATCGGAAAAACTGTTTTTT	CASSRRDRGSEKLFF
NA	NA	TRBV28	TRBJ1-5	TGTGCCAGCAGTGATATTCAGGGAAATCAGCCCCAGCATTTT	CASSDIQGNQPQHF
TRBD2	once	TRBV27	TRBJ2-1	TGTGCCGCTACCGGGGGGTACAATGAGCAGTTCTTC	CAATGGYNEQFF
NA	NA	TRBV7-3	TRBJ2-7	TGTGCCAGCAGCTTATTGCTCTCGTCCCTCATGGGACGGGAGCCTTGTTACGAGCAGTACTTC	CASSLLLSSLMGREPCYEQYF
TRBD1	NA	TRBV5-6	TRBJ1-1	TGTGCCAGCAGCGAAGGACAGGGGATGAACACTGAAGCTTTCTTT	CASSEGQGMNTEAFF
TRBD1	few	TRBV6-6	TRBJ2-1	TGTGCCGGAGGACAGGGACAGGGTTTCGTTGAGCAGTTCTTC	CAGGQGQGFVEQFF
NA	NA	TRBV3-1/TRBV3-2	TRBJ1-3	TGTGCCAGCAGCCAACTTTGGACAGCTGGAAACACCATATATTTT	CASSQLWTAGNTIYF